This T cell receptor beta chain is from a study of T cell responses to AZD1222 COVID-19 vaccine (dated by TCRdb to the early 2020s). Looking at the study overall: TCR sequencing was performed for approximately 240 trial participants, of whom some 200 were given two doses of AZD1222 and around 26 were given two doses of MenACWY control vaccine. Trial participants were enrolled by age into subgroups of 18-55, 56-69 and 70-plus years, and roughly 150, 30 and 60 TCR-sequenced participants, respectively, were included in these subgroups. Paper-wide results and their limitations: Conclusions about previously exposed vaccinees are limited, since just five or six AZD1222 recipients were seropositive for SARS-CoV-2 at baseline. The 56-69-year group was small, and its depth increase did not reach significance, likely because of low power. Because no day 14 peak-response samples were available, the repertoires could be characterized only after the peak T cell response. Spike-specific TCR breadth and depth rose significantly after two AZD1222 doses compared with day 0 and with MenACWY recipients. The vaccine-associated CD4 TCRs covered the entire spike protein, and the dominant responses fell in regions 160-218 and 743-854. Reportedly, close to half of the unique spike-specific TCRs recognized epitopes lying outside the regions that are mutated in the B.1.351 and B.1.1.7 variants. Most participants were white British and females outnumbered males, and the authors suggested that clonal diversity may have been underestimated.

The CDR3 goes from the cysteine to the phenylalanine over 13 residues. Only CDR3 DNA remains: 39 bases, in frame from the first base. Reading the germline V gene gives CDR1 SGHDN and CDR2 FVKESK. V was cut back by 9 bases and J by 0 bases, leaving a gap of 11 bases between them. The CDR3 regions of human TCRbeta chains were subjected to immunosequencing. Per the authors' processing: Repertoire TCRs were checked for matches against a reference library of SARS-CoV-2-specific TCRs that had been generated using the MIRA antigen-specificity platform. Breadth was defined as the fraction of unique TCRs that were SARS-CoV-2-associated. Depth was defined as the fraction of total T cells that were SARS-CoV-2-associated. Using the MIRA data, each spike-specific TCR was mapped to the spike region that the TCR reacts to and placed in a CD4 or CD8 class. Log10-transformed breadth and depth values were compared by one-way ANOVA with Sidak's multiple comparisons tests. TCRdb mirrors the immuneACCESS table, restricted to in-frame sequences. Some clones are absent from its copies; in checked studies, under half trace to an unresolved V gene, and the reason for the others is unknown. V, J and clone size were drawn from that table, and D and trimming were deduced from the DNA. The sample yields 150,000 to 180,000 clones; 87% were counted once. Approximately 9.1% of the sample is taken by the ten largest.

What this sample's time point label stands for: about 28 days (+/-7) after the second vaccine dose. AZD1222 recipients given second doses at about 4 weeks or at about 12 weeks were pooled, since spike-specific TCR depth and breadth were not found to differ between the two schedules. Vaccinee samples came from UK trials COV001 and COV002, including a single-blind randomized controlled phase 2/3 trial of AZD1222 (ChAdOx1 nCoV-19) in healthy adults. For TCRbeta chain sequencing, PBMC samples from trial participants were taken at day 0 and at day 28 after the second dose. There are a few counts of this clone. Its antigen specificity is not known. The sample holds no much larger clone one base away, and base qualities are not on file.

Sequenced material: peripheral blood, taken 28 days after the second AZD1222 dose. This TCR derives from an adult who received the AZD1222 COVID-19 vaccine. The chain couples TRBV14 to TRBJ1-1; the D gene assignment is ambiguous. The bases read TGTGCCAGGTTCAGAGACATGAACACTGAAGCTTTCTTT. Its protein product is CARFRDMNTEAFF.